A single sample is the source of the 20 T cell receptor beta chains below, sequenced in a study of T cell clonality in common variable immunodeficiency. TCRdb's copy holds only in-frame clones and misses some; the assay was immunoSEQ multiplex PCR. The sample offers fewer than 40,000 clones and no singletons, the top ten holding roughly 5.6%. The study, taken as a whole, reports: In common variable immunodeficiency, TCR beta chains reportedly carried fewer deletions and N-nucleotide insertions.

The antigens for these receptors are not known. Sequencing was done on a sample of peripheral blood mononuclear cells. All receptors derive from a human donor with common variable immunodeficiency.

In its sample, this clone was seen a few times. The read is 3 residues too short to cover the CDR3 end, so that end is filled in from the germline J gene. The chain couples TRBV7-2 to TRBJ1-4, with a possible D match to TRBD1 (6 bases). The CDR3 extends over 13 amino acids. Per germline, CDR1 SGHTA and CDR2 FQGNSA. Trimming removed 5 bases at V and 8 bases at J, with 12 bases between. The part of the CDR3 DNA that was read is TGTGCCAGCAGCACAGGGTGGGGGGAAAAA. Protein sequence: CASSTGWGEK. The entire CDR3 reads CASSTGWGEKLFF.

Incomplete CDR3 DNA: TGTGCCAGCAGCTTCCGGCCCGGGGACAATCAGCCC. Translating gives CASSFRPGDNQP. The entire CDR3 protein is CASSFRPGDNQPQHF. This chain connects TRBV7-8 to TRBJ1-5; no reliable D call. The read halts 3 residues ahead of the CDR3 end, with the missing end drawn from the germline J gene. The CDR3 has 15 amino acids. V lost 3 bases and J lost 3, with 12 bases in between. The germline gives CDR1 SGHVS, CDR2 FQNEAQ.

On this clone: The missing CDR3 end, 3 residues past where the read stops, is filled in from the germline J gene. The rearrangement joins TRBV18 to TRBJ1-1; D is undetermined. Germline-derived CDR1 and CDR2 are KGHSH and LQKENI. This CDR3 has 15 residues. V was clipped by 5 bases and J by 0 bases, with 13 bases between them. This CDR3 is CASSKSGEMNTEAFF. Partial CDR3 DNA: TGTGCCAGCTCAAAATCCGGGGAGATGAACACTGAA.

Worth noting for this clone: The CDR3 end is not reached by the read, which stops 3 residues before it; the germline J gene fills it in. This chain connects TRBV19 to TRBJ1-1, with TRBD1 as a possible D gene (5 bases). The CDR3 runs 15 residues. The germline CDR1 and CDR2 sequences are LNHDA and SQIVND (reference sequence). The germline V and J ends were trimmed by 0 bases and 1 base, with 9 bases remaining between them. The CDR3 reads CASSIDRVKNTEAFF. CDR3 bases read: TGTGCCAGTAGTATAGACAGGGTAAAGAACACTGAA.

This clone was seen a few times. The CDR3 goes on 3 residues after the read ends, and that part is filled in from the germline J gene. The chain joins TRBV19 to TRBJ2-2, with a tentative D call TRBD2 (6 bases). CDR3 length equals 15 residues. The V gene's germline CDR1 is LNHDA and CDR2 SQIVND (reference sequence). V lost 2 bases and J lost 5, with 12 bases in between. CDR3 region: CASSIILRGTGELFF. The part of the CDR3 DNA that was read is TGTGCCAGTAGTATAATTCTCCGGGGGACCGGGGAG.

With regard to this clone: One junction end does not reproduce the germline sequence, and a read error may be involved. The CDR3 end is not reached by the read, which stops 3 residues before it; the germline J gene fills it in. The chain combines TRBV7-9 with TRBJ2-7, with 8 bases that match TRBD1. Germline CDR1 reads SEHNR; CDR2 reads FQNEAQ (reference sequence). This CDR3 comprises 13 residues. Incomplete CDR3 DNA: TGTTCCAGCAGCTACAGGGGGAAGGACGAG. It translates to CSSSYRGKDE. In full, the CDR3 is CSSSYRGKDEQYF. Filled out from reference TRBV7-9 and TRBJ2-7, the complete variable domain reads DTGVSQNPRHKITKRGQNVTFRCDPISEHNRLYWYRQTLGQGPEFLTYFQNEAQLEKSRLLSDRFSAERPKGSFSTLEIQRTEQGDSAMYLCSSSYRGKDEQYFGPGTRLTVT.

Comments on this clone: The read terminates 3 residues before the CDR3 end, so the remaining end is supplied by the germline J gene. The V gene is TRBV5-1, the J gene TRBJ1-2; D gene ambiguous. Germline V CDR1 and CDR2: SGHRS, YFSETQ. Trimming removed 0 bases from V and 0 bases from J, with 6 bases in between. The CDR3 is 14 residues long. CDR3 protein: CASSLDPTNYGYTF. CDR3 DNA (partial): TGCGCCAGCAGCTTGGATCCTACTAACTATGGC.

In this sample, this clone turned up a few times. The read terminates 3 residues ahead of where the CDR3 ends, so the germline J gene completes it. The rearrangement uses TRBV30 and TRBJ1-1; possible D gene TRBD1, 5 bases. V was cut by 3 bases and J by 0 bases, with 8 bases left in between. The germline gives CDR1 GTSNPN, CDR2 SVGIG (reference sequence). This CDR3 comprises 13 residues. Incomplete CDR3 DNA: TGTGCCTGGAGCGCAGGGATGAACACTGAA. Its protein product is CAWSAGMNTE. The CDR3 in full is CAWSAGMNTEAFF.

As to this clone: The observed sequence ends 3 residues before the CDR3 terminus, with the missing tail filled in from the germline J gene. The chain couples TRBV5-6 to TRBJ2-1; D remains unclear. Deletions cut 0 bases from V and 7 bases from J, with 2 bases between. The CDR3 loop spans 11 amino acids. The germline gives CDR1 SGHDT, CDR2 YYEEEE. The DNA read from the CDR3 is TGTGCCAGCAGCTTGGCGAATGAG. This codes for CASSLANE. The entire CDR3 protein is CASSLANEQFF.

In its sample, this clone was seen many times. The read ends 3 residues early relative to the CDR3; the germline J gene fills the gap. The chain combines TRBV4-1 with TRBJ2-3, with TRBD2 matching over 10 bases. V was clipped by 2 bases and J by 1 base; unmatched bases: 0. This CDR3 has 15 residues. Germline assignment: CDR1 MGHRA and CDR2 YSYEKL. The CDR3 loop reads CASSQTSGGTDTQYF. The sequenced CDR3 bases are TGCGCCAGCAGCCAAACTAGCGGGGGCACAGATACG.

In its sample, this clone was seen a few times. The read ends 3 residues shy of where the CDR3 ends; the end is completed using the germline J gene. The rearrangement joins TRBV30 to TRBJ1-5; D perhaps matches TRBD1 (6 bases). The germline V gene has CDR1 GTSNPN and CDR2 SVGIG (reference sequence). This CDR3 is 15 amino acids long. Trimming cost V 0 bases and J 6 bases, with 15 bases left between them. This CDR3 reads CAWSVTIGGSQPQHF. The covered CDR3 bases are TGTGCCTGGAGTGTAACTATAGGGGGAAGTCAGCCC.

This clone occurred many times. The CDR3 here is CASSPLDGSYGYTF. The DNA read from the CDR3 is TGTGCCAGCTCACCACTCGACGGGTCCTATGGC. V and J are TRBV18 and TRBJ1-2, with D hard to call. The read terminates 3 residues before the CDR3 end, so the remaining end is supplied by the germline J gene. The V end was cut by 1 base, the J end by 4 bases, with 10 bases between. Germline loops: CDR1 KGHSH, CDR2 LQKENI. The CDR3 has 14 residues. Complete variable domain (other parts from reference TRBV18 and TRBJ1-2): NAGVMQNPRHLVRRRGQEARLRCSPMKGHSHVYWYRQLPEEGLKFMVYLQKENIIDESGMPKERFSAEFPKEGPSILRIQQVVRGDSAAYFCASSPLDGSYGYTFGSGTRLTVV.

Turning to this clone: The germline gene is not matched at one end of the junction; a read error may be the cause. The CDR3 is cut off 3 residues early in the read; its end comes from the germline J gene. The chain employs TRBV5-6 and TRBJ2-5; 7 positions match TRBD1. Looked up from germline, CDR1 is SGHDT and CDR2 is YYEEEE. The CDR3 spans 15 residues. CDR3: CASSLARGQGETQYF. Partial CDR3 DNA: TGTGCCAGCAGTTTGGCTAGGGGGCAGGGTGAGACC.

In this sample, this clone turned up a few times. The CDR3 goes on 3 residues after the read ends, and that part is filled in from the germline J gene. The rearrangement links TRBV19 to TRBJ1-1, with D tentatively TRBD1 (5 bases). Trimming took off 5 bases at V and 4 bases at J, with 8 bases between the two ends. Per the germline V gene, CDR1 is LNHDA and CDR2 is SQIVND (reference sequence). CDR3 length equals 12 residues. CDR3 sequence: CASSARGTEAFF. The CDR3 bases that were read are TGTGCCAGTAGTGCGAGGGGCACTGAA.

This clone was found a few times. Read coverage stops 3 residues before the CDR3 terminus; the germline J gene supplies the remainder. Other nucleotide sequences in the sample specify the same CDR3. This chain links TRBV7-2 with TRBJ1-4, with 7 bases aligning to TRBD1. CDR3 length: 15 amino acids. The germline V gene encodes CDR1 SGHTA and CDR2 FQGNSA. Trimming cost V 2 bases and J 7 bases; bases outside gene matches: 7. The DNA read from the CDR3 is TGTGCCAGCAGCTTAAGTGGGACAGTGGGTGAAAAA. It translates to CASSLSGTVGEK. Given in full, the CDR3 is CASSLSGTVGEKLFF.

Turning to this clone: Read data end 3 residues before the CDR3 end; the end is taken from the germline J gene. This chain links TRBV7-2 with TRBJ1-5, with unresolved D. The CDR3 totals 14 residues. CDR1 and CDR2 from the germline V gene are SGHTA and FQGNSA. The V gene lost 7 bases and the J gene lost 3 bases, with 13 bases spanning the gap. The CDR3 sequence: CASTLGGLNQPQHF. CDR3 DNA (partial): TGTGCCAGCACCCTGGGTGGACTCAATCAGCCC.

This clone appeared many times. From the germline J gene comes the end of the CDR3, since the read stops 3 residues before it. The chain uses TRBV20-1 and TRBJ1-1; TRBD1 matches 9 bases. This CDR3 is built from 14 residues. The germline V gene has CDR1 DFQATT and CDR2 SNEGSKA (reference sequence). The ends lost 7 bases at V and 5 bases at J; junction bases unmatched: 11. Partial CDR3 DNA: TGCAGTGGGCTCGGGACAGGGATTATGACTGAA. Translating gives CSGLGTGIMTE. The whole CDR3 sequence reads CSGLGTGIMTEAFF.

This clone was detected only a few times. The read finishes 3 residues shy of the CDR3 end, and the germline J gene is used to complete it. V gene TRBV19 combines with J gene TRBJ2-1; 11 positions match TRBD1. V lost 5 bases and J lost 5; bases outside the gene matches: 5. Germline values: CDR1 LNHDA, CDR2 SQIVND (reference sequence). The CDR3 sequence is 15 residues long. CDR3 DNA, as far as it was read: TGTGCCAGTAGTGTGGACAGGGGGCAAAACAATGAG. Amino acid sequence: CASSVDRGQNNE. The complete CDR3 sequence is CASSVDRGQNNEQFF.

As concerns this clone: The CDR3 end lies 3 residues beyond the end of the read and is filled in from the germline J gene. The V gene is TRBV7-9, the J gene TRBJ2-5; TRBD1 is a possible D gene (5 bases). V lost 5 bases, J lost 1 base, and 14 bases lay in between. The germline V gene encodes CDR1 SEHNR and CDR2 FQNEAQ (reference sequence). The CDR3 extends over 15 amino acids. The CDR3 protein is CASSQDQGSQETQYF. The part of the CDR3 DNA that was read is TGTGCCAGCAGCCAAGACCAGGGCTCCCAAGAGACC. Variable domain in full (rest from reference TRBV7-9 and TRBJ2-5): DTGVSQNPRHKITKRGQNVTFRCDPISEHNRLYWYRQTLGQGPEFLTYFQNEAQLEKSRLLSDRFSAERPKGSFSTLEIQRTEQGDSAMYLCASSQDQGSQETQYFGPGTRLLVL.

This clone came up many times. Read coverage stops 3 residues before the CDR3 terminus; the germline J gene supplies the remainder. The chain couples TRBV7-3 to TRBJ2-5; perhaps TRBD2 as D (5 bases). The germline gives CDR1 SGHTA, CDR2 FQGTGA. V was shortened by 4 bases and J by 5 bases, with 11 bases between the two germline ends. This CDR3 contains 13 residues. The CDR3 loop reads CASSSPPGETQYF. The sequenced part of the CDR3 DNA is TGTGCCAGCAGCTCCCCCCCGGGGGAGACC.